The source of this T cell receptor (beta chain) is a study of blood T cell repertoires in COVID-19. Across the study: Samples of COVID-19 (acute and convalescent) were obtained from the United States, Italy and Spain. PBMCs, B-cell-depleted T cells, or T cells provided the cDNA or gDNA that made up the material.

Individuals drawn from approximately 22 US areas were roughly 18 to 95 years old. Original processing notes: Nucleated cell counts were estimated from reference gene primer amplification. Sequenced by immunoSEQ multiplex PCR; TCRdb stores in-frame clones only, minus some. V and J calls and clone size are as listed in that table; D and trimming were resolved from the DNA. The sample gives hundreds of thousands of clones, about 90% of which show up once; around 3.7% is in the top ten. After removal of 6 bases from V and 6 bases from J, the junction contained 7 bases not matched to a gene. The CDR3 runs to 13 residues.

This receptor was identified in a woman aged 30 to 39 with acute COVID-19. The J gene is TRBJ1-1, the V gene TRBV12-3 or TRBV12-4; the match to TRBD1 covers 7 bases. Sequencing used PBMCs or T cells enriched from blood (not recorded which). The CDR3 DNA reads as TGTGCCAGCAGGGCTAACGGACAGGCTGAAGCTTTCTTT. As protein: CASRANGQAEAFF.